One and the same sample provided the 15 T cell receptor beta chains below, sequenced in a study of T cells in localized non-small cell lung cancer. Using immunoSEQ multiplex PCR, the repertoire was profiled, and TCRdb retains in-frame clones only, with some absent. Altogether around 980 clones are present, approximately 35% being singletons, with the ten largest covering roughly a sixth. Sequencing used normal lung tissue next to the tumor, obtained before any cancer treatment. The receptors derive from an older female donor with stage III squamous cell lung carcinoma.

This clone appeared a few times. The rearrangement links TRBV6-8 to TRBJ2-1; 10 bases agree with TRBD2. V shed 4 bases and J 9 bases; nucleotides not matched to a gene: 9. This CDR3 has 15 residues. Looked up from germline, CDR1 is MNHGY and CDR2 is SAAAGT. In DNA form, the CDR3 reads TGTGCCAGCAGTTCCCTAGCGGGAGTTAGGGGTGAGCAGTTCTTC. Amino acid sequence: CASSSLAGVRGEQFF.

The rearrangement links TRBV9 to TRBJ2-3; D remains ambiguous. CDR3 size: 12 residues. V lost 0 bases and J 4 bases, leaving 3 bases between the germline ends. Germline CDR1 and CDR2: SGDLS and YYNGEE. The CDR3 DNA reads TGTGCCAGCAGCGTAGAAGCAGATACGCAGTATTTT. Encoded protein: CASSVEADTQYF.

This clone was seen only a few times. V and J are TRBV10-3 and TRBJ1-1, with D unresolved. Germline lookup yields CDR1 ENHRY and CDR2 SYGVKD. This CDR3 has 14 amino acids. V was pared by 2 bases and J by 1 base, with 8 bases between. The CDR3 sequence: CAISEVVGNTEAFF. CDR3 nucleotide sequence: TGTGCCATCAGTGAGGTAGTAGGGAACACTGAAGCTTTCTTT.

The chain joins TRBV28 to TRBJ2-2; TRBD2 matches 13 bases. The CDR3 runs to 17 residues. The germline gives CDR1 MDHEN, CDR2 SYDVKM. J gave up 7 bases and V 2 bases, and 7 bases lay outside the gene matches. The CDR3 region has the DNA TGTGCCAGCAGTTTAGGACTAGCGGGGGTTTCTTTCGGGGAGCTGTTTTTT. The encoded protein is CASSLGLAGVSFGELFF.

By share of the sample, this clone is large (0.1 to 1%). The chain is built from TRBV10-3 and TRBJ2-1; perhaps TRBD2 as D (6 bases). CDR1 is ENHRY and CDR2 is SYGVKD in the germline V gene. The germline V and J ends were trimmed by 0 bases and 4 bases, with 13 bases remaining between them. The CDR3 sequence is 16 residues long. The CDR3 sequence: CAISESMAGSYNEQFF. CDR3 DNA sequence: TGTGCCATCAGTGAGTCGATGGCGGGGAGTTACAATGAGCAGTTCTTC.

The chain employs TRBV30 and TRBJ2-7; 7 nucleotides match TRBD2. Germline lookup yields CDR1 GTSNPN and CDR2 SVGIG (reference sequence). The CDR3 totals 13 residues. J lost 6 bases, V lost 0 bases, and 5 bases had no gene match. CDR3 nucleotides: TGTGCCTGGAGTGTGGGGGGGAATAGCGAGCAGTACTTC. Its protein product is CAWSVGGNSEQYF.

The chain combines TRBV28 with TRBJ1-5, with 8 bases identical to TRBD1. In germline, CDR1 is MDHEN, CDR2 SYDVKM. This CDR3 spans 17 amino acids. V trimming: 5 bases; J trimming: 3 bases; junction bases outside the gene matches: 12. CDR3 amino acids: CASSASGTGRYNQPQHF. The CDR3 DNA is TGTGCCAGCAGTGCTTCCGGGACAGGTCGGTACAATCAGCCCCAGCATTTT. Together with reference TRBV28 and TRBJ1-5, the CDR3 gives the full variable domain: DVKVTQSSRYLVKRTGEKVFLECVQDMDHENMFWYRQDPGLGLRLIYFSYDVKMKEKGDIPEGYSVSREKKERFSLILESASTNQTSMYLCASSASGTGRYNQPQHFGDGTRLSIL.

V gene TRBV6-8 combines with J gene TRBJ1-5; D is ambiguous. V lost 0 bases and J lost 7, with 7 bases in between. The CDR3 length is 13 residues. The germline CDR1 and CDR2 sequences are MNHGY and SAAAGT. CDR3 in amino acids: CASSYSLLQPQHF. The CDR3 coding sequence is TGTGCCAGCAGTTACTCTTTATTGCAGCCCCAGCATTTT.

This chain joins TRBV15 and TRBJ2-5, with 11 bases aligning to TRBD1. CDR3 length: 14 residues. Germline V gives CDR1 LNHNV, CDR2 YYDKDF (reference sequence). The J segment lost 4 bases and the V segment lost 5 bases, leaving 3 bases of the junction unmatched. The CDR3 sequence: CATSRGQGAETQYF. The CDR3 nucleotides read TGTGCCACCAGCCGCGGACAGGGGGCAGAGACCCAGTACTTC.

The chain has TRBV28 and TRBJ2-1; D remains unclear. Trimming removed 2 bases from V and 4 bases from J, with 15 bases in between. The germline gives CDR1 MDHEN, CDR2 SYDVKM. The CDR3 is 16 residues long. The CDR3 protein is CASSLVVGREYNEQFF. CDR3 sequence (DNA): TGTGCCAGCAGTTTAGTCGTTGGCAGAGAATACAATGAGCAGTTCTTC.

This clone occurred a few times. The V call is TRBV18, the J call TRBJ1-6, with D possibly being TRBD1 (6 bases). CDR3 length: 16 amino acids. The V gene's germline CDR1 is KGHSH and CDR2 LQKENI. V lost 4 bases and J 5 bases, leaving 15 bases between the germline ends. The CDR3 coding sequence is TGTGCCAGCTCACAGACAGGCTATCGGCATAATTCACCCCTCCACTTT. Encoded protein: CASSQTGYRHNSPLHF.

This clone was counted between two and nine times. CDR3 in amino acids: CASSWGTSGGYEQYF. DNA for the CDR3: TGTGCCAGCAGCTGGGGGACTAGCGGCGGGTACGAGCAGTACTTC. The chain uses TRBV11-3 and TRBJ2-7, with 11 bases fitting TRBD2. The CDR3 contains 15 residues. Germline V CDR1 and CDR2: SGHNT, YENEEA. The V and J ends lost 4 bases and 4 bases, in that order; junction bases with no gene match: 6.

V is TRBV15 and J is TRBJ1-2; TRBD1 matches at 7 bases. This CDR3 has 16 residues. V was clipped by 2 bases and J by 4 bases; unmatched bases: 10. Per germline, CDR1 LNHNV and CDR2 YYDKDF (reference sequence). This CDR3 reads CATSRFPSGDSYGYTF. As DNA, the CDR3 is TGTGCCACCAGCAGATTTCCATCGGGGGACAGCTATGGCTACACCTTC.

There are a few counts of this clone. This chain connects TRBV2 to TRBJ2-3; TRBD2 agrees at 12 bases. CDR3 length: 16 residues. The J segment lost 4 bases and the V segment lost 3 bases, leaving 5 bases of the junction unmatched. Per germline, CDR1 SNHLY and CDR2 FYNNEI. DNA of the CDR3: TGTGCCAGCAGTGAGAGGGCTAGCGGGGGGGCAGATACGCAGTATTTT. Amino acid sequence: CASSERASGGADTQYF.

This chain uses TRBV9 with TRBJ1-1; D not resolved. CDR1 and CDR2 (germline): SGDLS, YYNGEE. The V and J ends lost 5 bases and 11 bases respectively, with 16 bases between them. The CDR3 loop spans 12 amino acids. CDR3 loop: CASSEEARGAFF. DNA of the CDR3: TGTGCCAGCAGTGAAGAAGCCCGCGGGGCTTTCTTT.